Sequencing of this TCR beta chain was carried out in a study of CD8 T cells in Susac syndrome. V lost 4 bases and J 6 bases, leaving 10 bases between the germline ends. Germline CDR1 DFQATT, CDR2 SNEGSKA (reference sequence). The CDR3 loop spans 12 amino acids. Purification of the CD8+ and CD4+ T cells relied on negative isolation, and TEMRA cells underwent FACS enrichment. Random-hexamer reverse transcription was applied to about 0.5 to 1 ug RNA. MiXCR, applied by TCRdb to the immunoSEQ multiplex PCR reads, yields one record per CDR3 protein. Of 74,000 or so distinct CDR3 sequences in the sample, about 93% were seen once.

The receptor's source is a human donor with Susac syndrome. Sequenced material: CD4+ T cells from PBMCs. J is TRBJ1-5 and V is TRBV20-1; tentatively, D is TRBD1 (6 bases). The CDR3: CSAKTRGQPQHF. The CDR3 DNA follows: TGCAGTGCTAAGACCAGGGGTCAGCCCCAGCATTTT.